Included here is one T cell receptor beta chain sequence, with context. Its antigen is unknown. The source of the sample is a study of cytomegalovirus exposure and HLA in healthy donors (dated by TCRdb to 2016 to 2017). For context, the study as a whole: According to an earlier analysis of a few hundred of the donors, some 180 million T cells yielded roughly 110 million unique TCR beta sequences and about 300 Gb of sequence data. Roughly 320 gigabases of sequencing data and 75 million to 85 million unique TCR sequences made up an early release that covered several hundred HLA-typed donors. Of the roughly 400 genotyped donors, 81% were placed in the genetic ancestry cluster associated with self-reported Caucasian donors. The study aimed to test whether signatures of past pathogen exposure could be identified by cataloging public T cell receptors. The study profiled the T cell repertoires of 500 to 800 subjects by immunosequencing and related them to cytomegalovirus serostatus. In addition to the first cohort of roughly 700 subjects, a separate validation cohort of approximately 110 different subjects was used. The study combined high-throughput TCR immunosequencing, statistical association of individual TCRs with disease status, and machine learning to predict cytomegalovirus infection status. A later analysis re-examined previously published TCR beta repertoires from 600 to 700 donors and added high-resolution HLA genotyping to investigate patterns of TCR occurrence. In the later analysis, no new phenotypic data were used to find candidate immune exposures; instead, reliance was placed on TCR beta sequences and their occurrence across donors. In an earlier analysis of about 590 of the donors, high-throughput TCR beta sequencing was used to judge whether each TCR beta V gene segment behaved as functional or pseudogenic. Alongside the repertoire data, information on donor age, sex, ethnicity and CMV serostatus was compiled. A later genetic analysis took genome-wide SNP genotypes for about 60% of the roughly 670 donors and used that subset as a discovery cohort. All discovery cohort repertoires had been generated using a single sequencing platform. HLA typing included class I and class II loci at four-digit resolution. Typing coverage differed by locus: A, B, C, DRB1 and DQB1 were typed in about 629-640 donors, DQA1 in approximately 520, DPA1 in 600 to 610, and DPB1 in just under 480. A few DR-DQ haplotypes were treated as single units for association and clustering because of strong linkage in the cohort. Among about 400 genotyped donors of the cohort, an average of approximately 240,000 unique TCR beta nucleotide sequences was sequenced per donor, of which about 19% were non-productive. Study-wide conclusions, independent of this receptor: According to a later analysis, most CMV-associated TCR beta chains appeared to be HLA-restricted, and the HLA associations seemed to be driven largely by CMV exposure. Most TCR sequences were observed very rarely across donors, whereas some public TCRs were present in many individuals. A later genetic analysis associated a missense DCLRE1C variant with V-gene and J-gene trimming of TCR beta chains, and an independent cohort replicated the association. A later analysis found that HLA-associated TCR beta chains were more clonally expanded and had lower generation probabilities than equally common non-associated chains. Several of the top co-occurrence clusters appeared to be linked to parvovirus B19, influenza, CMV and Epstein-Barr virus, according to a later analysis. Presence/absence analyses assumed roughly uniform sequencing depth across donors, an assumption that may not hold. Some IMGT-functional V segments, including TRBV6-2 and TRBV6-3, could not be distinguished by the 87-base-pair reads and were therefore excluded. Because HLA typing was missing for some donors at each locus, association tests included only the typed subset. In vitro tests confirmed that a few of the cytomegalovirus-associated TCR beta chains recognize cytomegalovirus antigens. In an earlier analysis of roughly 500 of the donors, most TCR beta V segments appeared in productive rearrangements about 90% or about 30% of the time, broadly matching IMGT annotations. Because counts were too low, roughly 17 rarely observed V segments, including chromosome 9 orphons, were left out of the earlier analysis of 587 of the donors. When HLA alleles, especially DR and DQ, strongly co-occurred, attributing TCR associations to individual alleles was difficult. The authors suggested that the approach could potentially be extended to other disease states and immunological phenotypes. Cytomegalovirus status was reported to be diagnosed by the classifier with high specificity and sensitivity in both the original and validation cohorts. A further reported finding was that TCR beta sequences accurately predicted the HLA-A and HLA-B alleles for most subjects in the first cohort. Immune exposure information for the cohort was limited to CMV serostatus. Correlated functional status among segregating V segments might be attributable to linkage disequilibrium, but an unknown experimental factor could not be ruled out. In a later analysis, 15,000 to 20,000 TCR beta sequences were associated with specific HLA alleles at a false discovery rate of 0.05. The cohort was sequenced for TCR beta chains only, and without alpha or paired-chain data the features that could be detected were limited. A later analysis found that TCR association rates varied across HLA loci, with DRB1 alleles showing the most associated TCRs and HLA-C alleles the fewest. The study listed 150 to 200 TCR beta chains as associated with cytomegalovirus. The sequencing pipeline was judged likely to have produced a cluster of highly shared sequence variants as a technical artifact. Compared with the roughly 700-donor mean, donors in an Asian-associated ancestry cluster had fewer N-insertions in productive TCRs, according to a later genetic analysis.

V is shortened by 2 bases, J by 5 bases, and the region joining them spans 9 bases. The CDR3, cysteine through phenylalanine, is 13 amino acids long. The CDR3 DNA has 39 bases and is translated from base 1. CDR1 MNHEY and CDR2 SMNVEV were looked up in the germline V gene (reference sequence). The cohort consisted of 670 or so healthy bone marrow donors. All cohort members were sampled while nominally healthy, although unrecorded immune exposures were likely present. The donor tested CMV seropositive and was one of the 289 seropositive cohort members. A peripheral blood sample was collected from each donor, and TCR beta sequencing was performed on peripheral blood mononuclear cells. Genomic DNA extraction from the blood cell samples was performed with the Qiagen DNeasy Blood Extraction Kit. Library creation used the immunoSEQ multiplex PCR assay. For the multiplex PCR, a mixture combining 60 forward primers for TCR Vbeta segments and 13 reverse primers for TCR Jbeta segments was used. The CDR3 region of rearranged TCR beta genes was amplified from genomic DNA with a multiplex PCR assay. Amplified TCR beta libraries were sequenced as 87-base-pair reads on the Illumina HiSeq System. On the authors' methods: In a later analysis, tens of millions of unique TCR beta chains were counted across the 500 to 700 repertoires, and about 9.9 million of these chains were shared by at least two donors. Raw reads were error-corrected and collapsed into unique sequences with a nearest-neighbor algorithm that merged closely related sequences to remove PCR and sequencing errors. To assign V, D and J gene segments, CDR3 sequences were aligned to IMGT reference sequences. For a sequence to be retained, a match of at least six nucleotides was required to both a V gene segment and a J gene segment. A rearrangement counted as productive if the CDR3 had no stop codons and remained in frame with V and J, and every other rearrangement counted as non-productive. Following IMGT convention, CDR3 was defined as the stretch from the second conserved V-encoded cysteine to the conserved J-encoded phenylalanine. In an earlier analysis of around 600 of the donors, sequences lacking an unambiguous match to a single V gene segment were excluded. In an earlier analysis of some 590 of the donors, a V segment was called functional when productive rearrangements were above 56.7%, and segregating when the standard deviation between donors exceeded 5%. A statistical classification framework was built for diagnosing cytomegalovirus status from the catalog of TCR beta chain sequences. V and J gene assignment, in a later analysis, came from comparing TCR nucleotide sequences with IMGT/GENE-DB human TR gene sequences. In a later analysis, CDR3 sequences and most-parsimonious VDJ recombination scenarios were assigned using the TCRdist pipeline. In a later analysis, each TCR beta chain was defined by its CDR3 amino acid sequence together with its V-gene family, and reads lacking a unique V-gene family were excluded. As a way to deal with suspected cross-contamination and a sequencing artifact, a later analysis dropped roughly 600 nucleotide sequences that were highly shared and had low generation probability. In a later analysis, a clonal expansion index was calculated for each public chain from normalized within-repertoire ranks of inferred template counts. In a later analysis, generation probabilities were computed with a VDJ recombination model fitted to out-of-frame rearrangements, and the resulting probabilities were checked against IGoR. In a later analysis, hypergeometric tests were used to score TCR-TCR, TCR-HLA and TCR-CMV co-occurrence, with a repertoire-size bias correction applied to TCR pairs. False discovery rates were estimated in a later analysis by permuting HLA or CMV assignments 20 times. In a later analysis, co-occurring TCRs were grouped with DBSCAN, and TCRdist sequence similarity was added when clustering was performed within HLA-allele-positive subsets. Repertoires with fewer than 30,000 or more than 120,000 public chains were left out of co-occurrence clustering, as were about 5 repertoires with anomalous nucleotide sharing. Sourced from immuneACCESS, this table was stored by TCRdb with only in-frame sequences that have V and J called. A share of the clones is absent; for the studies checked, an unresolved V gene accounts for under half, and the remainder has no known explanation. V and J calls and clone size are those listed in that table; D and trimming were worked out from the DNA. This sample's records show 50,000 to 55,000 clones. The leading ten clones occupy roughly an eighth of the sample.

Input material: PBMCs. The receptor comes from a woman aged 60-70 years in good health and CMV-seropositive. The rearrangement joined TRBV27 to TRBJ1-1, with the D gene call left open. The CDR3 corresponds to CASSLTRRTEAFF. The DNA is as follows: TGTGCCAGCAGTTTAACGAGGAGGACTGAAGCTTTCTTT.